The 3 T cell receptor beta chains below were found in one sample sequenced in a study of T cells expressing NK-cell markers. Each CDR3 protein gets one entry in TCRdb, which reprocessed the 5' RACE reads and gives no DNA. The sample holds about 390,000 distinct CDR3 sequences. The specimen sequenced was blood T cells: a sorted CD56 or NKG2C T cell subset, CD4+ or CD8+ T cells, or bulk PBMC T cells (not recorded which). These receptors were obtained from a woman aged 50 to 60 in good health.

This chain connects TRBV2 to TRBJ2-1; the TCRdb call, TRBD1, lacks DNA for checking. Germline V lookup: CDR1 SNHLY, CDR2 FYNNEI. This CDR3 has 15 residues. CDR3 sequence: CASEEGGGWDNEQFF.

This sequence joins TRBV6-1 and TRBJ2-3. The CDR3 is 15 residues long. Per germline, CDR1 MNHNS and CDR2 SASEGT. The CDR3 is CASSEGLPGTDTQYF.

CDR3 sequence reads: CASSQGAASGRNEQFF. This chain links TRBV3-1 with TRBJ2-1; TCRdb designates TRBD2, a call that cannot be tested without DNA. The germline V gene has CDR1 LGHDT and CDR2 YNNKEL (reference sequence). This CDR3 has 16 amino acids.